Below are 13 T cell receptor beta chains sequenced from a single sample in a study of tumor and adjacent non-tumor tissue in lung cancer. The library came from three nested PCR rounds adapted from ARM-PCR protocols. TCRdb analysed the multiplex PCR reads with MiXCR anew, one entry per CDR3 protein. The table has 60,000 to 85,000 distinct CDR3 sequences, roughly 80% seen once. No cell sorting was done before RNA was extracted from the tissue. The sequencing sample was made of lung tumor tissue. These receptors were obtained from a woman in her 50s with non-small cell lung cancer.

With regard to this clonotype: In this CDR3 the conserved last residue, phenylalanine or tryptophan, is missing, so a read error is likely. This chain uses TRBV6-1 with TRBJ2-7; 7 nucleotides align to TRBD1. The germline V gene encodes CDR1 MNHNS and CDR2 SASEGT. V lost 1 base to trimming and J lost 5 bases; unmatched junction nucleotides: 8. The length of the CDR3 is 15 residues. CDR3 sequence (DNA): TGTGCCAGCAGTGAAGGCAGGGGGAATAGCGACGAGCAGTACTTA. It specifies CASSEGRGNSDEQYL.

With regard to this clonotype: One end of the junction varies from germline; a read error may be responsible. CDR3 loop: CSLETSGSYRGVEQIF. The CDR3 nucleotides are TGCAGCCTTGAAACTAGCGGGAGTTACCGGGGGGTTGAGCAGATCTTC. V usage is TRBV29-1 and J usage is TRBJ2-1; 11 bases match TRBD2. Germline CDR1 reads SQVTM; CDR2 reads ANQGSEA. The CDR3 runs to 16 residues.

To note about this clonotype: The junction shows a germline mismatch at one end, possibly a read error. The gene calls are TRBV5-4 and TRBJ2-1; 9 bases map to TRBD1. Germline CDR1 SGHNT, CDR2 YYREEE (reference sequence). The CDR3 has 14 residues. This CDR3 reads CDSSPGTGRDEQSF. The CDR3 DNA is TGTGACAGCAGCCCTGGGACAGGGCGGGATGAGCAGTCCTTC.

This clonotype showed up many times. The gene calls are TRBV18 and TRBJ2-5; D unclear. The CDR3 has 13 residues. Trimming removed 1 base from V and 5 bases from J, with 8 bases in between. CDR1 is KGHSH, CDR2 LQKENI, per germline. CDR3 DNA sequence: TGTGCCAGCTCACCACTGGCCCAGGAGACCCAGTACTTC. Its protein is CASSPLAQETQYF.

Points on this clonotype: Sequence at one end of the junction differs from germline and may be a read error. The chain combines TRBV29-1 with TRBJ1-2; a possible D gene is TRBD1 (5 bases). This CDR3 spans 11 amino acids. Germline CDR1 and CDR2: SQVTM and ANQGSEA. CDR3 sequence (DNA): TGCAGCCTTGAAGAGTTCGGGGCAGTCTACTTC. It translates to CSLEEFGAVYF.

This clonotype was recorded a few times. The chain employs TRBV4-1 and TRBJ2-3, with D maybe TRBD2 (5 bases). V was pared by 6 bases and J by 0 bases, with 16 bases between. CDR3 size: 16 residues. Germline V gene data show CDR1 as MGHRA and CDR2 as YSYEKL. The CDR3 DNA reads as TGCGCCAGCAGGCCCAGTGACTACCAGAGCACAGATACGCAGTATTTT. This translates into CASRPSDYQSTDTQYF.

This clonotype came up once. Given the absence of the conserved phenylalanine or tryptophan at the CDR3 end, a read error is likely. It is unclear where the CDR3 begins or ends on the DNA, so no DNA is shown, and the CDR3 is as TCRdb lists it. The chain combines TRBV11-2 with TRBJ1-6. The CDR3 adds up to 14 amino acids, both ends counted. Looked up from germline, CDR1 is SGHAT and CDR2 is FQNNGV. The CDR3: CASSLRRDYSPLHL.

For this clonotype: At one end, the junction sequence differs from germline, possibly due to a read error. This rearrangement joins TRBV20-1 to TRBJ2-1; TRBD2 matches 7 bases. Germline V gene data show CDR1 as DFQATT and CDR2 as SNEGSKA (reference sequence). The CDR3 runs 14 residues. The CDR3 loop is CSVREREVSNEQFF. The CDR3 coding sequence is TGCAGTGTTAGAGAGCGGGAAGTAAGTAATGAGCAGTTCTTC.

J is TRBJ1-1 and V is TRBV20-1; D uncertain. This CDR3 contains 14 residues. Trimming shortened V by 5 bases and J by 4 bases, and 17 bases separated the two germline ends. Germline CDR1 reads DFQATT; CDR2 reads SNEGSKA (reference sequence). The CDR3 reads CSASPADLGTEAFF. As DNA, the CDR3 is TGCAGTGCTTCACCTGCCGACTTGGGCACTGAAGCTTTCTTT.

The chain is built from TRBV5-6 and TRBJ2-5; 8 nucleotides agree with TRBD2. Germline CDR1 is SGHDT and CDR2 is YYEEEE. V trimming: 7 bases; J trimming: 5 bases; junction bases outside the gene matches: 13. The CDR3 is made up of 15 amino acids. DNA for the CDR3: TGTGCCAGCTCCAAACCGGGAGGGGGGCGGGAGACCCAGTACTTC. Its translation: CASSKPGGGRETQYF.

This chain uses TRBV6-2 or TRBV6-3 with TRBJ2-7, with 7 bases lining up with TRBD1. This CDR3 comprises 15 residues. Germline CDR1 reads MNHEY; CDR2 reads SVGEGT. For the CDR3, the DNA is TGTACCAACAGTTCCTGCAGACAGGGTGGAAACGAGCAGTACTTC. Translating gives CTNSSCRQGGNEQYF.

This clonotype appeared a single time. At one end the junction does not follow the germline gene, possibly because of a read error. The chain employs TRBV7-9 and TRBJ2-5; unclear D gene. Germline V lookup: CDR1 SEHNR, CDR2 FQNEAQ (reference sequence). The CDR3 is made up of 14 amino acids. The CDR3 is CASSLGANQGTQYF. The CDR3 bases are TGTGCCAGCAGCTTAGGAGCAAACCAAGGGACCCAGTACTTC. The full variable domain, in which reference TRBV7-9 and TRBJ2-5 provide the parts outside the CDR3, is DTGVSQNPRHKITKRGQNVTFRCDPISEHNRLYWYRQTLGQGPEFLTYFQNEAQLEKSRLLSDRFSAERPKGSFSTLEIQRTEQGDSAMYLCASSLGANQGTQYFGPGTRLLVL.

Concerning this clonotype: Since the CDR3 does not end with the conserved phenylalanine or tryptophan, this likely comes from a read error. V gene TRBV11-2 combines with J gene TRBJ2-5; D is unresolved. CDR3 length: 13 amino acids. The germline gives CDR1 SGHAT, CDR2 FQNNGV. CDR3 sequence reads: CSRSDAGVETQYL. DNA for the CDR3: TGTTCCAGAAGCGACGCAGGTGTAGAGACCCAGTACTTA.